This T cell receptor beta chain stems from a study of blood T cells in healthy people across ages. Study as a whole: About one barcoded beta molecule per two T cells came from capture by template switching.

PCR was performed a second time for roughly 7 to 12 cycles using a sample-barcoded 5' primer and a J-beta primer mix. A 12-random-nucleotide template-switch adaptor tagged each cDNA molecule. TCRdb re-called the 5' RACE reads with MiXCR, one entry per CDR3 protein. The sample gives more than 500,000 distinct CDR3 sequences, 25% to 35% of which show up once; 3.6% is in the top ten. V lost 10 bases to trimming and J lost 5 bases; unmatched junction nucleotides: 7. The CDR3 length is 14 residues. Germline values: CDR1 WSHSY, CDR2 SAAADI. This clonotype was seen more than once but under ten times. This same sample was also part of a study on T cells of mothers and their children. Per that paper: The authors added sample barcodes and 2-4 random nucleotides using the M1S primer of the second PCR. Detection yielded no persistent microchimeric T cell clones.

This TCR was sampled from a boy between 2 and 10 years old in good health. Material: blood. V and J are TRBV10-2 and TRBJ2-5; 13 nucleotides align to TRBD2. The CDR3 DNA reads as TGCGCCACCGGACTAGCGGGAGCGGGGGAGACCCAGTACTTC. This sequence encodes CATGLAGAGETQYF.